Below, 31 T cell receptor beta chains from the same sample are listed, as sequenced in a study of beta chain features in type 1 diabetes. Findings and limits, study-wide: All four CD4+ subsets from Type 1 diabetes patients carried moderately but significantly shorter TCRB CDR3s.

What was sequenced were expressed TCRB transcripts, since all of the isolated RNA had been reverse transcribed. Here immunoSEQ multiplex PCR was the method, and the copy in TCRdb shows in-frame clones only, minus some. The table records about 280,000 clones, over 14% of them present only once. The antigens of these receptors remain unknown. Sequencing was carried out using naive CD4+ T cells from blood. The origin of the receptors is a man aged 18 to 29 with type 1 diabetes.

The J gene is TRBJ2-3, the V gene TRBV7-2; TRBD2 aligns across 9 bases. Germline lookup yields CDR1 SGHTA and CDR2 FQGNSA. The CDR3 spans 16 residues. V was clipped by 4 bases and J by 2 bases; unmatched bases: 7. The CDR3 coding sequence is TGTGCCAGCAGCTCCCTAGCGGGAATAGCCACAGATACGCAGTATTTT. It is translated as CASSSLAGIATDTQYF.

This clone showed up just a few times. The CDR3 sequence: CASSREGSGVSYNEQFF. In nucleotides, the CDR3 is TGTGCCAGCAGCCGGGAGGGTAGCGGGGTCTCCTACAATGAGCAGTTCTTC. The V call is TRBV7-9, the J call TRBJ2-1, with TRBD2 identical over 8 bases. CDR3 length: 17 amino acids. The junction had 9 bases not matched to a gene; V was cut back by 5 bases and J by 0 bases. Germline CDR1 reads SEHNR; CDR2 reads FQNEAQ (reference sequence). Based on the CDR3 plus reference TRBV7-9 and TRBJ2-1, the full variable domain is DTGVSQNPRHKITKRGQNVTFRCDPISEHNRLYWYRQTLGQGPEFLTYFQNEAQLEKSRLLSDRFSAERPKGSFSTLEIQRTEQGDSAMYLCASSREGSGVSYNEQFFGPGTRLTVL.

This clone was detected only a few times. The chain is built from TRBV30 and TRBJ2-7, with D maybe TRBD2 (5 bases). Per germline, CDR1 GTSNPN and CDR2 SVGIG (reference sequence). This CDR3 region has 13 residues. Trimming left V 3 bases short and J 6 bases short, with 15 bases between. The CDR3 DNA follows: TGTGCCTGGAGCGGGAATTGGCGGGCCGAGCAGTACTTC. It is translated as CAWSGNWRAEQYF.

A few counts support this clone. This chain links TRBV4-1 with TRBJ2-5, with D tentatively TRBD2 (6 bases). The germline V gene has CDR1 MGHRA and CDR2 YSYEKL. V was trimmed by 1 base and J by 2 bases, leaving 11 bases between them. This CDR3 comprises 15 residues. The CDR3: CASSQGSGTQETQYF. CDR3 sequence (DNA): TGCGCCAGCAGCCAAGGATCGGGGACTCAAGAGACCCAGTACTTC.

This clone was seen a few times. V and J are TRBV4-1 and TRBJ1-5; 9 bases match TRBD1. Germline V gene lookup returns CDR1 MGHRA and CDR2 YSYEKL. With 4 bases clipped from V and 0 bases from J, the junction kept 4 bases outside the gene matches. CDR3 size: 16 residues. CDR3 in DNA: TGCGCCAGCAGCCTTGGACAGGGGAATAGCAATCAGCCCCAGCATTTT. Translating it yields CASSLGQGNSNQPQHF.

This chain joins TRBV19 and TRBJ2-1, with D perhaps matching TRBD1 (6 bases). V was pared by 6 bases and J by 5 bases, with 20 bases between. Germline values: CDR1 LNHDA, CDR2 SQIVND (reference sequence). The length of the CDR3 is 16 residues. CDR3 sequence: CASRIYGARGDNEQFF. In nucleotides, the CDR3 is TGTGCCAGTAGAATATACGGGGCCAGGGGCGACAATGAGCAGTTCTTC.

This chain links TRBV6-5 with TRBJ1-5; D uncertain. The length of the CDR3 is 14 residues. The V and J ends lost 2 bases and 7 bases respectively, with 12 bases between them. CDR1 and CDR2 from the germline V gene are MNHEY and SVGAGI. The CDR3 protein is CASSYRPSGQPQHF. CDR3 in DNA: TGTGCCAGCAGTTACCGACCTAGTGGACAGCCCCAGCATTTT.

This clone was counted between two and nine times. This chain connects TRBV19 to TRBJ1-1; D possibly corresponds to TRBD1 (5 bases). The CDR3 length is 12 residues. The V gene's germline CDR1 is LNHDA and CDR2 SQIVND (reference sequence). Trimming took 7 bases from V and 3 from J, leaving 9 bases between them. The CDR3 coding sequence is TGTGCCAGTACCCCGGGGGACACTGAAGCTTTCTTT. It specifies CASTPGDTEAFF.

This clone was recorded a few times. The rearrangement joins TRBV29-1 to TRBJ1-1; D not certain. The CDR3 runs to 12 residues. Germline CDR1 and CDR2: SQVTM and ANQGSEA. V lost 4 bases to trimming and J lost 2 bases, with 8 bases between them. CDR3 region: CSVGLPNTEAFF. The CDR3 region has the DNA TGCAGCGTTGGGCTCCCAAACACTGAAGCTTTCTTT.

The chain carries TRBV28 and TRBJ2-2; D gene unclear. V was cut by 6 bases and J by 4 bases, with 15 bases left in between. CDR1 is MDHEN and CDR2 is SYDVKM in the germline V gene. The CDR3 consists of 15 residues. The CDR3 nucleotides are TGTGCCAGCAGCCTTGCCTCAGTCGCCACCGGGGAGCTGTTTTTT. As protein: CASSLASVATGELFF.

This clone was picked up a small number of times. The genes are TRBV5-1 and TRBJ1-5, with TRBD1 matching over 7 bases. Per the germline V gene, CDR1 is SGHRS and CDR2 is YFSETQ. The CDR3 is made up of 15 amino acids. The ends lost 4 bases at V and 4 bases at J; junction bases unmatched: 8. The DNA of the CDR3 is TGCGCCAGCAGCGTTACAGGGGTTCAGAATCAGCCCCAGCATTTT. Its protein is CASSVTGVQNQPQHF.

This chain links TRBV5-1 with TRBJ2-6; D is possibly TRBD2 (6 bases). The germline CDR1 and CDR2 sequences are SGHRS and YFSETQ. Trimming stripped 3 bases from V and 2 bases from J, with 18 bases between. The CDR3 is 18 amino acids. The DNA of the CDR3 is TGCGCCAGCAGCTGGGGACTGAGGGCCGGGCCTGGGGCCAACGTCCTGACTTTC. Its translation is CASSWGLRAGPGANVLTF.

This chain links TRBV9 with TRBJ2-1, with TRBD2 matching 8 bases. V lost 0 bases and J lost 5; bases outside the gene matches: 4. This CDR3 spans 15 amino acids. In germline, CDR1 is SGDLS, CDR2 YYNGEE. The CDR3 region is CASSVDGGGNNEQFF. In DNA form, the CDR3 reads TGTGCCAGCAGCGTAGACGGGGGGGGGAACAATGAGCAGTTCTTC.

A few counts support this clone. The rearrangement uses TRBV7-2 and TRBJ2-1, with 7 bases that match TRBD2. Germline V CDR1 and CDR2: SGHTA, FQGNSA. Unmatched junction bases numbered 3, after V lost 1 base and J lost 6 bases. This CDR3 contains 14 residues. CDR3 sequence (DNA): TGTGCCAGCAGCTTAGGGACTAGGCTCAATGAGCAGTTCTTC. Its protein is CASSLGTRLNEQFF.

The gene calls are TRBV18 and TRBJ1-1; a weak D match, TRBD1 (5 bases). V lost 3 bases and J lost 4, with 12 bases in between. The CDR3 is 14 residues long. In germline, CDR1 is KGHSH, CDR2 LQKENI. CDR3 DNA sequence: TGTGCCAGCTCACCGGCGGGGCGGGGCACTGAAGCTTTCTTT. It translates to CASSPAGRGTEAFF.

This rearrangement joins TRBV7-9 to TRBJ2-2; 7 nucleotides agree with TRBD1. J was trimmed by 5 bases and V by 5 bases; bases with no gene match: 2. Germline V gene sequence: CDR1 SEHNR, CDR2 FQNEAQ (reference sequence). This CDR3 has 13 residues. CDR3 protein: CASSRDRTGELFF. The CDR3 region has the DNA TGTGCCAGCAGCCGGGACAGAACCGGGGAGCTGTTTTTT.

The CDR3 spells CASSPGSETQYF. The DNA of the CDR3 is TGTGCCAGCTCACCCGGGTCTGAGACCCAGTACTTC. V usage is TRBV18 and J usage is TRBJ2-5; D gene unclear. V lost 3 bases and J lost 5, with 7 bases in between. Per the germline V gene, CDR1 is KGHSH and CDR2 is LQKENI. The CDR3 loop spans 12 amino acids.

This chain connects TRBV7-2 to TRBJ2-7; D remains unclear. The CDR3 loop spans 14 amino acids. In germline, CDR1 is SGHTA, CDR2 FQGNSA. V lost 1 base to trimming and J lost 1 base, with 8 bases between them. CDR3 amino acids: CASSLGWASYEQYF. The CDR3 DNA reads TGTGCCAGCAGCTTAGGCTGGGCATCCTACGAGCAGTACTTC.

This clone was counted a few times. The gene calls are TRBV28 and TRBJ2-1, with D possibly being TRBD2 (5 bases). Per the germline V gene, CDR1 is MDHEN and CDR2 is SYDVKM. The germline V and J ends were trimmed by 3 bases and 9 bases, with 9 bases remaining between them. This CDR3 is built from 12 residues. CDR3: CASSLRGLEQFF. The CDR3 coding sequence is TGTGCCAGCAGTTTGAGAGGGCTTGAGCAGTTCTTC. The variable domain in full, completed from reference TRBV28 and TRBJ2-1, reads DVKVTQSSRYLVKRTGEKVFLECVQDMDHENMFWYRQDPGLGLRLIYFSYDVKMKEKGDIPEGYSVSREKKERFSLILESASTNQTSMYLCASSLRGLEQFFGPGTRLTVL.

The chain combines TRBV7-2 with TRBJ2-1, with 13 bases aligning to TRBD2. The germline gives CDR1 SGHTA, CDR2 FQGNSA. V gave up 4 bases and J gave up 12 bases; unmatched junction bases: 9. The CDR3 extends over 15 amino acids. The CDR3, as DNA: TGTGCCAGCAGCTCCGGGACTAGCGGGGTATCTTGGCAGTTCTTC. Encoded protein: CASSSGTSGVSWQFF.

CDR3 protein: CSVGWWGGNEQFF. CDR3 DNA: TGCAGCGTTGGGTGGTGGGGAGGCAATGAGCAGTTCTTC. The rearrangement joins TRBV29-1 to TRBJ2-1; D may be TRBD2 (6 bases). Trimming removed 4 bases at V and 6 bases at J, with 13 bases between. CDR3 length: 13 amino acids. CDR1 is SQVTM, CDR2 ANQGSEA, per germline.

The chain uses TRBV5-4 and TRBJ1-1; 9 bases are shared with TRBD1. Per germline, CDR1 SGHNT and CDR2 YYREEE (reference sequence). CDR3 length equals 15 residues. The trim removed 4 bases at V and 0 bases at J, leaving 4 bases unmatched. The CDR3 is CASSRGQGVNTEAFF. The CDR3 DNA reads TGTGCCAGCAGCCGGGGACAGGGAGTGAACACTGAAGCTTTCTTT. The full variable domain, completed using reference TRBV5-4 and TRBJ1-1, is ETGVTQSPTHLIKTRGQQVTLRCSSQSGHNTVSWYQQALGQGPQFIFQYYREEENGRGNFPPRFSGLQFPNYSSELNVNALELDDSALYLCASSRGQGVNTEAFFGQGTRLTVV.

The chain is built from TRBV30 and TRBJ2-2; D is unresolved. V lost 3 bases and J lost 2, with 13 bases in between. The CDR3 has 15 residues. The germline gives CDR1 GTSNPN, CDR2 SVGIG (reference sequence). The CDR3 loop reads CAWSFVFFNTGELFF. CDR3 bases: TGTGCCTGGAGCTTTGTCTTCTTTAACACCGGGGAGCTGTTTTTT.

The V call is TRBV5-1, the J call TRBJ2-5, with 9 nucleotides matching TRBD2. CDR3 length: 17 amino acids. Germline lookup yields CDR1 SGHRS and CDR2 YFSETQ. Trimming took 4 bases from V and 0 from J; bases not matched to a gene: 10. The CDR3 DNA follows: TGCGCCAGCAGCCTGAGGTCAACTAGCGGGTACCAAGAGACCCAGTACTTC. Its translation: CASSLRSTSGYQETQYF.

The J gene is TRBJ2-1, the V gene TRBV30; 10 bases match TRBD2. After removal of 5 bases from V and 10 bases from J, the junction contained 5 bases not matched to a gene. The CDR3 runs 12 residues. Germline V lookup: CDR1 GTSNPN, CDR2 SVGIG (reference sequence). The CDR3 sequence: CAWQLAGPEQFF. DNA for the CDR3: TGTGCCTGGCAACTAGCGGGACCCGAGCAGTTCTTC.

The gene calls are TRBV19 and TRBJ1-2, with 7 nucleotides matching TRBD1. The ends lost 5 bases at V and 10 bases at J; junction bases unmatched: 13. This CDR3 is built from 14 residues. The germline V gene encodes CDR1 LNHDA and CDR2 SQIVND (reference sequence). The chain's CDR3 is CASSLRQGRLAYTF. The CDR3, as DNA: TGTGCCAGTAGTCTCCGACAGGGTCGACTTGCCTACACCTTC.

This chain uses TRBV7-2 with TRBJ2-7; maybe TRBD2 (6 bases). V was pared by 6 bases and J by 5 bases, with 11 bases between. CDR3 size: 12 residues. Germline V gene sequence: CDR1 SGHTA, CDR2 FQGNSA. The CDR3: CASSTSPHEQYF. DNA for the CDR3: TGTGCCAGCAGTACTAGCCCCCACGAGCAGTACTTC.

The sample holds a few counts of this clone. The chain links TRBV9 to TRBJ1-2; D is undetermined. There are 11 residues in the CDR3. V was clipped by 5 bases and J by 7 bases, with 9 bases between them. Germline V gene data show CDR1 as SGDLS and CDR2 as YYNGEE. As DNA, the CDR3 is TGTGCCAGCAGGAGGGATCGTGGCTACACCTTC. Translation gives CASRRDRGYTF.

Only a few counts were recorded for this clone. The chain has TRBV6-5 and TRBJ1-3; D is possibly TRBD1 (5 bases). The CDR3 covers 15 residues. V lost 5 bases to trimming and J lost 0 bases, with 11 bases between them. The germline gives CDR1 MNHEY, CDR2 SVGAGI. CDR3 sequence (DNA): TGTGCCAGCAGTCCGACAGTTTCCTCTGGAAACACCATATATTTT. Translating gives CASSPTVSSGNTIYF.

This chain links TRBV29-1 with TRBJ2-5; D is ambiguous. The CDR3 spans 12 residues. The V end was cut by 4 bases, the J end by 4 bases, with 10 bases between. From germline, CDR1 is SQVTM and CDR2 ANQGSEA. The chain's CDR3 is CSVGHSGETQYF. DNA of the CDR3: TGCAGCGTTGGACATTCCGGAGAGACCCAGTACTTC.

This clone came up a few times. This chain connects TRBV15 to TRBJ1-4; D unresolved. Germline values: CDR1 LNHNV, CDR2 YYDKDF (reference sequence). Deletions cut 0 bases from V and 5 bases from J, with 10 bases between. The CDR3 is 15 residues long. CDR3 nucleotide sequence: TGTGCCACCAGCAGAGATTCGGTCCTAAATGAAAAACTGTTTTTT. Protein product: CATSRDSVLNEKLFF.